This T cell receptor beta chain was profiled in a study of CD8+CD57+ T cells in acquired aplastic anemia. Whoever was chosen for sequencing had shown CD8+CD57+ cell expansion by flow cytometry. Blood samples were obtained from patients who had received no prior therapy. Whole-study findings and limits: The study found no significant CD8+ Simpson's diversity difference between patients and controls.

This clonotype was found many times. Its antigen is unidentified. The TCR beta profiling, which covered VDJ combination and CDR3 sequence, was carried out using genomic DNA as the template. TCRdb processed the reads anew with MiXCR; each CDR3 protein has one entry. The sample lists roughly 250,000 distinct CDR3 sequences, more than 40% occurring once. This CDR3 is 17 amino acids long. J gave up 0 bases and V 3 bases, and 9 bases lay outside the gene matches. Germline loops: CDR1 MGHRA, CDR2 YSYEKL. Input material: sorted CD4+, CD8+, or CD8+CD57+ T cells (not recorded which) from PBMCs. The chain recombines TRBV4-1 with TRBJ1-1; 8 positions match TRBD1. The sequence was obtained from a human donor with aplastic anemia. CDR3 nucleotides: TGCGCCAGCAGCCAGATAGGACAGGGCTCGATGAACACTGAAGCTTTCTTT. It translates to CASSQIGQGSMNTEAFF.